This paragraph reports one T cell receptor (beta chain). Antigen: not known. Time point specified: patch test 1, 2 weeks after DPC sensitization. Treatment specified: therapeutic diphenylcyclopropenone sensitization with weekly scalp DPC. TCRdb reanalysed the RACE reads using MiXCR and keeps one entry per CDR3 protein. This sample carries 300,000 to 350,000 distinct CDR3 sequences, around 6.9% of them seen once, and the ten largest clones take about 8%. The record originates from a study of human T cells and chemical hapten exposure. Study-level findings and limits: Patch test score rose with PT1 expanded TCR count, significant at thresholds 8, 16 and 32, not 4.

The CDR3 is made up of 14 amino acids. Germline V CDR1 and CDR2: MNHNY, SVGAGI (reference sequence). J was trimmed by 8 bases and V by 7 bases; bases with no gene match: 13. The chain uses TRBV6-6 and TRBJ1-2; TRBD1 matches at 7 bases. The TCR was taken from a woman younger than 30 with alopecia areata. Some clones in this sample may be carry-over from other donors' samples. This specimen was whole blood, taken in connection with sensitization to the hapten diphenylcyclopropenone (DPC). CDR3 sequence reads: CASTLGQGVQGYTF. The DNA of the CDR3 is TGTGCCAGCACTCTAGGTCAGGGGGTCCAAGGCTACACCTTC.